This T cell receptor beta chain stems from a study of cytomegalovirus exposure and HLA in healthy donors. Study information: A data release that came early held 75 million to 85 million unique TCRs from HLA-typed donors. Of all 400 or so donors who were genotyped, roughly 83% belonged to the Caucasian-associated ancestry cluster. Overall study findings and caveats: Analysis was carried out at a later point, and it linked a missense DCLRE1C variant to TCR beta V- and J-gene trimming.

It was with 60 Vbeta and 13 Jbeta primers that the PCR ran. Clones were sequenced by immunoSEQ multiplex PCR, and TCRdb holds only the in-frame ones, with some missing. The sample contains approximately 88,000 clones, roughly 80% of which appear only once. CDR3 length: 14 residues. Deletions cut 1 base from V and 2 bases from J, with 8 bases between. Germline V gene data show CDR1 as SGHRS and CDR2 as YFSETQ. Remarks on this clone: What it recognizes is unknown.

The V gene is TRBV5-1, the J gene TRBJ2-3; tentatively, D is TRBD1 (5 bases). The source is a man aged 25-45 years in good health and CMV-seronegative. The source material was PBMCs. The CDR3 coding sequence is TGCGCCAGCAGCTTGTCAGGGAACACAGATACGCAGTATTTT. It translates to CASSLSGNTDTQYF.